A single sample is the source of the 23 T cell receptor beta chains below, sequenced in a study of CD8+ T cells in alopecia areata. Treatment noted: oral pan-JAK inhibitor, 5-10 mg twice daily. cDNA prepared by RNA extraction and subsequent reverse transcription served as the template for sequencing. Profiled with immunoSEQ multiplex PCR; TCRdb holds only in-frame clones, not every one. The data show over 250,000 clones, roughly 63% seen once. Sequenced here: CD4+ T cells sorted from blood, sampled around week 53, from a patient treated with tofacitinib. The receptors originated from a human donor with alopecia areata.

This chain uses TRBV11-2 with TRBJ2-5; the D gene is possibly TRBD2 (7 bases). The V and J ends lost 5 bases and 5 bases respectively, with 18 bases between them. This CDR3 is 15 amino acids long. From germline, CDR1 is SGHAT and CDR2 FQNNGV. CDR3 sequence: CASSTRWGGVETQYF. CDR3 bases: TGTGCCAGCAGCACGCGATGGGGGGGCGTGGAGACCCAGTACTTC.

This clone is a singleton in its sample. The chain has TRBV9 and TRBJ2-7; D might be TRBD2 (6 bases). The CDR3 is made up of 13 amino acids. V was trimmed by 0 bases and J by 2 bases, leaving 6 bases between them. Germline values: CDR1 SGDLS, CDR2 YYNGEE. CDR3 protein: CASSVAGAYEQYF. CDR3 nucleotides: TGTGCCAGCAGCGTAGCGGGGGCCTACGAGCAGTACTTC.

On this clone: With a much larger clone just one base away, this may be a read error. The chain uses TRBV9 and TRBJ2-5; D is unclear. CDR3 length equals 11 residues. Deletions cut 4 bases from V and 5 bases from J, with 6 bases between. CDR1 is SGDLS and CDR2 is YYNGEE in the germline V gene. CDR3 loop: CASSLEETQYF. The CDR3 nucleotides are TGTGCCAGCAGCTTGGAGGAGACCCAGTACTTC.

This chain joins TRBV7-2 and TRBJ2-3, with TRBD1 matching 8 bases. Germline CDR1 is SGHTA and CDR2 is FQGNSA. The J segment lost 3 bases and the V segment lost 1 base, leaving 3 bases of the junction unmatched. The CDR3 is 15 amino acids. The CDR3 DNA reads as TGTGCCAGCAGCTTAGTAGGGACAGGAACAGATACGCAGTATTTT. Protein: CASSLVGTGTDTQYF. The complete variable domain, with remaining parts taken from reference TRBV7-2 and TRBJ2-3, reads GAGVSQSPSNKVTEKGKDVELRCDPISGHTALYWYRQSLGQGLEFLIYFQGNSAPDKSGLPSDRFSAERTGGSVSTLTIQRTQQEDSAVYLCASSLVGTGTDTQYFGPGTRLTVL.

Only a few counts were recorded for this clone. The J gene is TRBJ2-5, the V gene TRBV29-1, with D perhaps matching TRBD2 (6 bases). The V end was cut by 7 bases, the J end by 5 bases, with 14 bases between. This CDR3 region has 12 residues. Germline CDR1 is SQVTM and CDR2 is ANQGSEA. CDR3 protein: CSALRGGETQYF. CDR3 nucleotide sequence: TGCAGCGCCCTCCGTGGAGGGGAGACCCAGTACTTC. Complete variable domain (other parts from reference TRBV29-1 and TRBJ2-5): SAVISQKPSRDICQRGTSLTIQCQVDSQVTMMFWYRQQPGQSLTLIATANQGSEATYESGFVIDKFPISRPNLTFSTLTVSNMSPEDSSIYLCSALRGGETQYFGPGTRLLVL.

The chain joins TRBV30 to TRBJ1-5, with TRBD1 matching over 7 bases. This CDR3 region has 15 residues. Germline CDR1 GTSNPN, CDR2 SVGIG (reference sequence). V was pared by 2 bases and J by 2 bases, with 6 bases of the junction left unmatched. The CDR3 loop is CAWSPVDRGNQPQHF. DNA of the CDR3: TGTGCCTGGAGTCCGGTCGACAGGGGCAATCAGCCCCAGCATTTT.

The V call is TRBV29-1, the J call TRBJ2-1; 9 bases are a match to TRBD1. The CDR3 length is 14 residues. V shed 5 bases, J shed 5 bases, and the junction held 7 bases outside the gene matches. Germline CDR1 and CDR2: SQVTM and ANQGSEA. The CDR3 region has the DNA TGCAGCGTTTGGGAGGGACAGGGTAACAATGAGCAGTTCTTC. It yields the protein CSVWEGQGNNEQFF.

The V and J genes are TRBV5-1 and TRBJ2-2; D ambiguous. The CDR3 extends over 12 amino acids. Germline CDR1 and CDR2: SGHRS and YFSETQ. The V end was cut by 5 bases, the J end by 6 bases, with 8 bases between. As DNA, the CDR3 is TGCGCCAGCAGGGCCGGGTCCGGGGAGCTGTTTTTT. Its protein product is CASRAGSGELFF.

The genes are TRBV7-2 and TRBJ1-2; D is uncertain. The CDR3 consists of 14 residues. The V end was cut by 5 bases, the J end by 4 bases, with 14 bases between. Germline CDR1 and CDR2: SGHTA and FQGNSA. CDR3 residues: CASSQDPLLYGYTF. CDR3 nucleotides: TGTGCCAGCAGCCAGGATCCGCTGCTCTATGGCTACACCTTC.

The chain has TRBV18 and TRBJ2-7; the match to TRBD1 covers 8 bases. Germline loops: CDR1 KGHSH, CDR2 LQKENI. J gave up 2 bases and V 5 bases, and 8 bases lay outside the gene matches. This CDR3 is 15 amino acids long. The CDR3 DNA reads TGTGCCAGCTCATCAGCACTGGACAGGGCCTACGAGCAGTACTTC. Its translation: CASSSALDRAYEQYF.

This chain connects TRBV30 to TRBJ1-2; TRBD1 is a possible D gene (5 bases). V was cut by 5 bases and J by 8 bases, with 15 bases left in between. Germline CDR1 reads GTSNPN; CDR2 reads SVGIG (reference sequence). The CDR3 loop spans 12 amino acids. CDR3 sequence reads: CAWGADRGGYTF. The CDR3, as DNA: TGTGCCTGGGGGGCGGACCGCGGAGGCTACACCTTC.

The rearrangement joins TRBV9 to TRBJ2-3; TRBD1 might be the D (6 bases). Trimming took off 3 bases at V and 4 bases at J, with 12 bases between the two ends. Germline CDR1 and CDR2: SGDLS and YYNGEE. This CDR3 is 14 amino acids long. The CDR3 reads CASSAQGRADTQYF. CDR3 nucleotide sequence: TGTGCCAGCAGCGCACAGGGTCGGGCAGATACGCAGTATTTT.

This clone was seen just once. The J gene is TRBJ2-5, the V gene TRBV4-1; 8 positions agree with TRBD1. V dropped 3 bases and J dropped 1; count of bases not matched to a gene: 1. The CDR3 consists of 14 residues. CDR1 is MGHRA, CDR2 YSYEKL, per germline. The CDR3, as DNA: TGCGCCAGCAGCCAGACAGGGGCCCAAGAGACCCAGTACTTC. This codes for CASSQTGAQETQYF.

The V gene is TRBV5-8, the J gene TRBJ2-3, with TRBD2 identical over 13 bases. Germline CDR1 and CDR2: SGHTS and YDEGEE. V was clipped by 0 bases and J by 6 bases; unmatched bases: 10. CDR3 length: 18 residues. The CDR3 DNA sequence: TGTGCCAGCAGCTTGGTTCGGACTAGCGGGGGCCCTATTGATACGCAGTATTTT. Translation: CASSLVRTSGGPIDTQYF.

The chain links TRBV10-3 to TRBJ1-5; D not resolved. The CDR3 has 14 residues. CDR1 and CDR2 from the germline V gene are ENHRY and SYGVKD. V dropped 2 bases and J dropped 2 bases, with 7 bases sitting between them. As DNA, the CDR3 is TGTGCCATCAGTGAGGGCCGGGGCAATCAGCCCCAGCATTTT. It specifies CAISEGRGNQPQHF.

The chain couples TRBV9 to TRBJ2-2, with 9 bases fitting TRBD1. V was clipped by 3 bases and J by 1 base; unmatched bases: 1. This CDR3 is built from 15 residues. Germline CDR1 is SGDLS and CDR2 is YYNGEE. CDR3 bases: TGTGCCAGCAGCGGACAGGGGGTGAACACCGGGGAGCTGTTTTTT. Translation gives CASSGQGVNTGELFF.

This clone occurred a few times. V gene TRBV7-8 combines with J gene TRBJ1-6, with 9 bases lining up with TRBD1. Germline values: CDR1 SGHVS, CDR2 FQNEAQ. The V segment lost 4 bases and the J segment 8 bases; nucleotides outside the gene matches: 9. This CDR3 contains 16 residues. The DNA for the CDR3 is TGTGCCAGCAGCTCACAGGGGGCAGGTTACGATTCACCCCTCCACTTT. It yields the protein CASSSQGAGYDSPLHF.

The gene calls are TRBV29-1 and TRBJ2-7; the match to TRBD1 covers 7 bases. The CDR3 runs to 13 residues. Germline trimming cut 5 bases from V and 2 bases from J; bases unmatched to any gene: 6. Germline V lookup: CDR1 SQVTM, CDR2 ANQGSEA. CDR3 sequence (DNA): TGCAGCGTTCTAGACAGGGAAACCTACGAGCAGTACTTC. It is translated as CSVLDRETYEQYF.

This clone has more than one count but fewer than ten. This chain joins TRBV4-3 and TRBJ1-4, with a tentative D call TRBD1 (6 bases). This CDR3 has 15 residues. V was shortened by 4 bases and J by 3 bases, with 12 bases between the two germline ends. CDR1 is LGHNA, CDR2 YSLEER, per germline. The DNA of the CDR3 is TGCGCCAGCAGCCTTTACAGGGCGGCTAATGAAAAACTGTTTTTT. Its protein is CASSLYRAANEKLFF.

The CDR3 DNA reads TGTGCCAGCGGATTTCCAGCCAAAAACATTCAGTACTTC. Translating it yields CASGFPAKNIQYF. V usage is TRBV21-1 and J usage is TRBJ2-4. TRBV21-1 is flagged as a pseudogene. The CDR3 length is 13 residues.

This clone has only a few counts. V gene TRBV11-2 combines with J gene TRBJ2-5, with unresolved D. V lost 3 bases and J lost 1, with 12 bases in between. The CDR3 spans 15 residues. CDR1 is SGHAT and CDR2 is FQNNGV in the germline V gene. The CDR3 DNA reads TGTGCCAGCAGCTTGGCTTTTGGGCCCCAAGAGACCCAGTACTTC. The encoded protein is CASSLAFGPQETQYF.

This clone is a singleton in its sample. The V gene is TRBV5-1, the J gene TRBJ2-3, with 8 positions matching TRBD2. CDR3 length: 13 residues. The germline V gene encodes CDR1 SGHRS and CDR2 YFSETQ. Trimming at V came to 4 bases and at J to 6 bases, leaving 4 bases not matched to a gene. The CDR3 DNA is TGCGCCAGCAGCGAAGCGGGGGCGGATACGCAGTATTTT. This encodes CASSEAGADTQYF.

The CDR3 DNA follows: TGCAGCATTCAGGGGTCCGGGGCTGGTCTGGATGAAAAACTGTTTTTT. It codes for CSIQGSGAGLDEKLFF. The chain uses TRBV29-1 and TRBJ1-4; D may be TRBD1 (6 bases). Germline V gives CDR1 SQVTM, CDR2 ANQGSEA. The CDR3 covers 16 residues. Trimming took 8 bases from V and 6 from J, leaving 25 bases between them.